Following are 6 T cell receptor beta chains from one sample sequenced in a study of T cells in Graves' hyperthyroidism and ophthalmopathy. Researchers took RNA transcripts and amplified the TCR beta CDR3 regions from them. A first-round RT-PCR of the TCR CDR3 used the HTBI primer set. One entry per CDR3 protein, called by TCRdb with MiXCR from the multiplex PCR reads. The sample lists about 840,000 distinct CDR3 sequences; over 35% were seen once. The material sequenced was blood. The receptors originated from a man in his late teens or twenties with Graves' hyperthyroidism.

Many counts were recorded for this clonotype. The J gene is TRBJ1-1, the V gene TRBV29-1, with D possibly TRBD1 on 5 matching bases. The length of the CDR3 is 15 residues. The germline V gene has CDR1 SQVTM and CDR2 ANQGSEA. V was clipped by 7 bases and J by 0 bases, with 18 bases between them. CDR3 DNA sequence: TGCAGCGCCGGGACTGCGACCTATCTGAACACTGAAGCTTTCTTT. Translating gives CSAGTATYLNTEAFF.

This clonotype was recorded at least ten times. V is TRBV10-3 and J is TRBJ1-1; TRBD1 might be the D (6 bases). The germline CDR1 and CDR2 sequences are ENHRY and SYGVKD. The V end lost 5 bases, the J end lost 1 base, and 14 bases lay between the germline ends. This CDR3 has 15 amino acids. The CDR3 reads CAISSGEPKNTEAFF. The CDR3 DNA reads TGTGCCATCAGTTCAGGGGAGCCTAAGAACACTGAAGCTTTCTTT.

The chain has TRBV10-3 and TRBJ1-4; the match to TRBD1 covers 7 bases. CDR3 size: 14 residues. V gave up 3 bases and J gave up 6 bases; unmatched junction bases: 4. Germline V lookup: CDR1 ENHRY, CDR2 SYGVKD. The CDR3: CAISERGQDEKLFF. CDR3 DNA sequence: TGTGCCATCAGTGAAAGGGGGCAGGATGAAAAACTGTTTTTT.

The rearrangement joins TRBV9 to TRBJ2-7, with TRBD2 as a possible D gene (6 bases). This CDR3 contains 15 residues. V lost 0 bases and J lost 0, with 10 bases in between. Germline loops: CDR1 SGDLS, CDR2 YYNGEE. Here the CDR3 DNA reads TGTGCCAGCAGCGTAGTTTGGGGGGTCTCCTACGAGCAGTACTTC. Translating it yields CASSVVWGVSYEQYF.

V and J are TRBV7-9 and TRBJ2-5, with D possibly matching TRBD2 (5 bases). The CDR3 contains 14 residues. Per germline, CDR1 SEHNR and CDR2 FQNEAQ (reference sequence). The V and J ends lost 5 bases and 5 bases respectively, with 15 bases between them. For the CDR3, the DNA is TGTGCCAGCAGCCCCATTACTAGACCCGAGACCCAGTACTTC. Amino acid sequence: CASSPITRPETQYF.

The sample holds a few counts of this clonotype. The chain has TRBV19 and TRBJ1-2, with D possibly being TRBD1 (5 bases). This CDR3 has 15 residues. The germline CDR1 and CDR2 sequences are LNHDA and SQIVND (reference sequence). V was clipped by 5 bases and J by 0 bases, with 13 bases between them. As DNA, the CDR3 is TGTGCCAGTAGTCCGCAATGGGGCTCTAACTATGGCTACACCTTC. Protein sequence: CASSPQWGSNYGYTF.